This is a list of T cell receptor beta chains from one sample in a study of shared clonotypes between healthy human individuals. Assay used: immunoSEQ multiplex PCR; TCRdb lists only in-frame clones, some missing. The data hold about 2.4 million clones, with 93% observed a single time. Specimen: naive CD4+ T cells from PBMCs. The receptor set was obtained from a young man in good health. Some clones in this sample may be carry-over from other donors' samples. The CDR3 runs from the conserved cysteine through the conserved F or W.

CDR3: CATSRAGRDNEQFF; J: TRBJ2-1; V: TRBV15
CDR3: CASSSARTEVKDEQFF; J: TRBJ2-1; V: TRBV5-1
CDR3: CASRGSGSYNEQFF; J: TRBJ2-1; V: TRBV2
CDR3: CASSLVRRTYEQYF; J: TRBJ2-7; V: TRBV11-2
CDR3: CASSLEFGTSYEQYF; J: TRBJ2-7; V: TRBV5-5
CDR3: CSVEGTSRSLNEQFF; J: TRBJ2-1; V: TRBV29-1
CDR3: CAGGDRYNEQFF; J: TRBJ2-1; V: TRBV28
CDR3: CATLKLGRSYNEQFF; J: TRBJ2-1; V: TRBV28
CDR3: CASSDPGAENEQFF; J: TRBJ2-1; V: TRBV6-1
CDR3: CATSGRLLGEQYF; J: TRBJ2-3; V: TRBV15
CDR3: CASSDSFPGVLTF; J: TRBJ2-6; V: TRBV6-4
CDR3: CASSFSVNTEAFF; J: TRBJ1-1; V: TRBV11-3
CDR3: CASSNPGLAGGQRYNEQFF; J: TRBJ2-1; V: TRBV19
CDR3: CASSTQRTGSYNEQFF; J: TRBJ2-1; V: TRBV19
CDR3: CASSRSEAADTQYF; J: TRBJ2-3; V: TRBV4-2
CDR3: CASSRRGGGTGDTQYF; J: TRBJ2-3; V: TRBV7-8
CDR3: CASSQVLAGGPWDTQYF; J: TRBJ2-3; V: TRBV4-1
CDR3: CASTLQGARYEQYF; J: TRBJ2-7; V: TRBV2
CDR3: CASSVWDSANTEAFF; J: TRBJ1-1; V: TRBV7-9
CDR3: CASNGLGSTEAFF; J: TRBJ1-1; V: TRBV28
CDR3: CASSVGGDRNNEQFF; J: TRBJ2-1; V: TRBV7-6
CDR3: CASSRQGGVGNQPQHF; J: TRBJ1-5; V: TRBV28
CDR3: CASSFPAGGTRTDTQYF; J: TRBJ2-3; V: TRBV5-1
CDR3: CASSQTTPANTEAFF; J: TRBJ1-1; V: TRBV14
CDR3: CASSQGGEKLFF; J: TRBJ1-4; V: TRBV14
CDR3: CAWSVPAGANTGELFF; J: TRBJ2-2; V: TRBV30
CDR3: CASSVARDDEQFF; J: TRBJ2-1; V: TRBV9
CDR3: CASSLSGVGYTF; J: TRBJ1-2; V: TRBV7-9
CDR3: CASSPARDGDIQYF; J: TRBJ2-4; V: TRBV5-6
CDR3: CASSQVMDRAYEQYF; J: TRBJ2-7; V: TRBV4-3
CDR3: CASSAEDRGGTEAFF; J: TRBJ1-1; V: TRBV19